The source of this T cell receptor beta chain is a study of shared clonotypes between healthy human individuals (dated by TCRdb to the early 2020s). Context from the whole study: A couple of women and a few men aged 18 to 49 years were included in the cohort. For each donor, CD4 naive and CD4 memory were each run on three plates, CD8 naive on two plates, and CD8 memory on one plate. To estimate repertoire size and how much clonotype sharing occurs between individuals, the study deeply sequenced the blood TCR repertoires of several healthy adults. Different laboratories and diverse techniques were used to prepare libraries and sequence TCR repertoires, to increase sequencing depth and limit assay-specific biases. Each donor's leukapheresis produced roughly between roughly 0.9 and 9 billion PBMCs. What the study reported, not specific to this receptor: The genetic and exposure-history diversity represented was limited by the small number of donors. Larger estimated clonotype richness was generally found for naive subsets than for memory subsets. Approximately 5% of naive CD4, around 3.5% of naive CD8, about 2.5% of memory CD4, and around 0.42% of memory CD8 clonotypes were shared across a few donors. Sampling was restricted to blood, and TCR repertoires in tissue are likely to differ from TCR repertoires in blood. Pairwise subsampling led to the expectation that sequencing depth would affect the degree of clonotype sharing among donors. Even with the large sequencing depth, rarefaction of the sorted-subset datasets indicated that sequencing was incomplete. Compared with non-shared clonotypes, clonotypes shared by all four sorted-subset donors had higher generation probabilities.

As concerns this clone: Its specific antigen is unknown. No base quality values were provided; no much bigger clone lies one nucleotide off.

After removal of 4 bases from V and 6 bases from J, the junction retains 15 bases not matched to a gene. The CDR3 holds 17 amino acids from the cysteine to the phenylalanine. Only CDR3 DNA is held: 51 bases, read in frame from base 1. In the germline V gene (reference sequence), CDR1 corresponds to SGHNT and CDR2 to YYREEE. Using the deep immunoSEQ assay, multiplex PCR amplified TCR CDR3 regions from genomic DNA. Genomic DNA extracted from each cell subset was distributed evenly over all wells of several immunoSEQ 96-well plates, and each plate served as one replicate. For sorted subsets, 200 ng of genomic DNA, equivalent to around 30,000 T cell genomes, went into each replicate PCR. Purified libraries were measured with a Qubit 3.0 fluorometer, size-checked on a Bioanalyzer 2100, and measured again with the KAPA Library Quantification kit. A separate single-read 150-cycle Illumina NextSeq 550 flow cell was used to sequence each immunoSEQ 96-well plate. As for the authors' bioinformatics: The immunoSEQ output contained only junctional sequences without quality scores, so filtering could not match that applied to full-length reads. To assign V/J genes and CDR3, sequences were annotated using PyIR, a Python wrapper for IgBLAST v1.9, with IMGT germline references. Reads with weak V/J assignments (E-value above 1e-6), missing CDR3, stop codons, out-of-frame junctions, or ambiguous translated residues were removed. V3J clonotypes were defined as sequences sharing the same inferred V gene, J gene, and CDR3 amino acid sequence. Percentage overlap between repertoires was calculated by dividing the number of shared unique clonotypes by the size of the smaller repertoire. Richness of each repertoire was evaluated using RTK rarefaction, the Chao1 estimator, and Recon v2.1 estimates of unobserved clonotypes. Generation probabilities were computed with OLGA for all TCRbeta clonotypes obtained by the gDNA method from four donors. TCRdb provides this immuneACCESS table in a form limited to in-frame rearrangements. Some clones are lacking; in checked studies, under half of them reflect an unresolved V gene, and why the rest are absent is not known. For V, J and clone size, that table is used; D and trimming come from the DNA. The sample table holds roughly 850,000 clones, of which 96% were seen once. Under 0.3% of the sample comes from the top ten.

CD8 naive samples were CD45RO-negative cells positively selected for CCR7, giving a CD45RA+CCR7+ population that excluded TemRA cells. Healthy HIV-negative adults with no recently reported acute infections or vaccinations were included as donors. Every donor was a Caucasian adult residing in Nashville, Tennessee, USA. After blood collection by leukapheresis, PBMCs were isolated using Ficoll-Histopaque density gradient centrifugation and then cryopreserved in the vapor phase of liquid nitrogen. Purity and quantity of every magnetically sorted T cell population were checked by analytical flow cytometry. Each sorted fraction had its genomic DNA isolated and then quantified by UV absorbance on a Nanodrop 2000c.

This TCR derives from a man aged 25 to 40 in good health. The source material was naive CD8+ T cells sorted from blood. In light of the paper, this sample's cell subset or site label describes: CD45RA+CCR7+. Rearrangement joined TRBV5-4 to TRBJ2-1, and TRBD1 aligns with 8 junction nucleotides. The DNA reads as follows: TGTGCCAGCAGCGCCTTACCCGGTGGACAGGGAAGCAATGAGCAGTTCTTC. This yields the protein CASSALPGGQGSNEQFF.